This TCR beta chain is drawn from a study of T-cell reconstitution after alpha-beta-depleted transplantation in children. The CDR3 has 13 amino acids. Germline CDR1 is DFQATT and CDR2 is SNEGSKA (reference sequence). V lost 6 bases, J lost 1 base, and 12 bases lay in between. The TCRbeta library was prepared with unique molecular identifiers. TCRdb used MiXCR to reprocess the PCR reads, holding one entry per CDR3 protein. The sample has 500,000 to 600,000 distinct CDR3 sequences, roughly 18% seen once. The chain joins TRBV20-1 to TRBJ1-1, with D uncertain. The TCR comes from a human donor who donated a stem cell graft to a child with acute lymphoblastic leukemia. Sequencing was performed on PBMCs from the stem cell graft donor, taken from the stem cell graft. CDR3 residues: CSAPDRRNTEAFF. CDR3 DNA: TGCAGTGCCCCTGACCGGAGGAACACTGAAGCTTTCTTT.